A selection of T cell receptor beta chains follows, all from one sample in a study of cytomegalovirus exposure and HLA in healthy donors. Method: immunoSEQ multiplex PCR; TCRdb's copy keeps in-frame clones and lacks some. The sample records 300,000 or so clones, 84% being singletons. The sequencing sample was made of PBMCs. The receptor set was obtained from a woman aged 40 to 50 in good health and CMV-seropositive. Both conserved end residues are part of each CDR3. The D gene is left open where the match is weak. For some rows the clone size is stated as once, few or many, or as a class when expanded; others skip it.

abundance	j_gene	v_gene	d_gene	CDR3nt	CDR3aa
.	TRBJ2-7	TRBV9	.	TGTGCCAGCAGCGTAAGGGGGGGATGGGGGGGAGGCCTCTACGAGCAGTACTTC	CASSVRGGWGGGLYEQYF
once	TRBJ2-1	TRBV7-9	.	TGTGCCAGCAGCTTAAACCAGCGGGCCCCCTACAATGAGCAGTTCTTC	CASSLNQRAPYNEQFF
.	TRBJ2-2	TRBV9	.	TGTGCCAGCAGCGTAGCCGGGGACACCGGGGAGCTGTTTTTT	CASSVAGDTGELFF
.	TRBJ2-1	TRBV20-1	.	TGCAGTGCGACCCGACTGAATGAGCAGTTCTTC	CSATRLNEQFF
.	TRBJ2-5	TRBV29-1	.	TGCAGCGTTGCAAGGGGTACAGAGACCCAGTACTTC	CSVARGTETQYF
.	TRBJ2-7	TRBV30	.	TGTGCCTGGAGTAAGGCGAGCGAGCAGTACTTC	CAWSKASEQYF
.	TRBJ2-3	TRBV29-1	TRBD2	TGCAGCGTTGAAGGGACTAGCGGGGGCACAGATACGCAGTATTTT	CSVEGTSGGTDTQYF
.	TRBJ2-1	TRBV10-3	TRBD2	TGTGCCATCAGGATGACTAGCGGGAGGGCCGGGCTCTACAATGAGCAGTTCTTC	CAIRMTSGRAGLYNEQFF
.	TRBJ1-3	TRBV30	.	TGTGCCTGGAGTGTAACCCCGCGACTAGCTAGGGGAAACACCATATATTTT	CAWSVTPRLARGNTIYF
.	TRBJ2-1	TRBV21-1	.	TGTGCCAGCAGTCCCCTTCACCCGGGACAGGGGGTAAATGAGCAGTTCTTC	CASSPLHPGQGVNEQFF
.	TRBJ1-4	TRBV30	.	TGTGCCTGGACACGCAGGGTTGATGAAAAACTGTTTTTT	CAWTRRVDEKLFF
.	TRBJ1-4	TRBV18	.	TGTGCCAGCTCACCGGTTTACAGGGATTCAACTAATGAAAAACTGTTTTTT	CASSPVYRDSTNEKLFF
.	TRBJ1-1	TRBV18	.	TGTGCCAGCTCATCCTATGACAGGCGCACTGAAGCTTTCTTT	CASSSYDRRTEAFF
.	TRBJ2-2	TRBV29-1	TRBD2	TGCAGCGGCGTACTAGCGGGAGAAGGTACCGGGGAGCTGTTTTTT	CSGVLAGEGTGELFF
.	TRBJ1-2	TRBV5-1	.	TGCGCCAGCAGCTTGGGCGCGGCAGGGTCTAACTATGGCTACACCTTC	CASSLGAAGSNYGYTF
.	TRBJ2-5	TRBV5-6	.	TGTGCCAGCAGCTCTAGCTTGCAGGAGACCCAGTACTTC	CASSSSLQETQYF
.	TRBJ1-6	TRBV30	.	TGTGCCTGGAGTGTAAGGGGAACAAATAATTCACCCCTCCACTTT	CAWSVRGTNNSPLHF
.	TRBJ2-5	TRBV10-3	.	TGTGCCATCAGTCCAGGAGCGACCAGGACAGCAGAGACCCAGTACTTC	CAISPGATRTAETQYF
.	TRBJ2-3	TRBV18	.	TGTGCCAGCTCACCTCCGACTAGCACAGATACGCAGTATTTT	CASSPPTSTDTQYF
.	TRBJ2-3	TRBV28	TRBD2	TGTGCCAGCAGTTTAAGCGGGAGGGCCTCGGATACGCAGTATTTT	CASSLSGRASDTQYF
.	TRBJ2-1	TRBV11-3	.	TGTGCCAGCAGCTTGTCTTCCTACAATGAGCAGTTCTTC	CASSLSSYNEQFF
.	TRBJ2-1	TRBV2	TRBD1	TGTGCCAGCAGAGATACCGGGACAGGACATCATGAGCAGTTCTTC	CASRDTGTGHHEQFF
.	TRBJ2-5	TRBV4-2	TRBD2	TGTGCCAGCAGCCAAGTAGCGGGAGGTGGAGAGACCCAGTACTTC	CASSQVAGGGETQYF